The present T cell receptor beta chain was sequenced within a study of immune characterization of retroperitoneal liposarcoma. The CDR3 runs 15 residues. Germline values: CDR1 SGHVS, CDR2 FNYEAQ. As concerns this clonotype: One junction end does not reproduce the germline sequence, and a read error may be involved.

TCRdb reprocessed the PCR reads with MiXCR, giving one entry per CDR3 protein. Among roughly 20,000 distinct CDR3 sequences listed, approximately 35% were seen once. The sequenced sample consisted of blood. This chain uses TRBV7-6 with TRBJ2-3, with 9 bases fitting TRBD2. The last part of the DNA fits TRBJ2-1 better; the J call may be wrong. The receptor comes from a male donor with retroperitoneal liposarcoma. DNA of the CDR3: TGTGCTAGCAGCTTAGGTAGCGGGAGTCTCAATGCGCAGTTCTTC. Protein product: CASSLGSGSLNAQFF.